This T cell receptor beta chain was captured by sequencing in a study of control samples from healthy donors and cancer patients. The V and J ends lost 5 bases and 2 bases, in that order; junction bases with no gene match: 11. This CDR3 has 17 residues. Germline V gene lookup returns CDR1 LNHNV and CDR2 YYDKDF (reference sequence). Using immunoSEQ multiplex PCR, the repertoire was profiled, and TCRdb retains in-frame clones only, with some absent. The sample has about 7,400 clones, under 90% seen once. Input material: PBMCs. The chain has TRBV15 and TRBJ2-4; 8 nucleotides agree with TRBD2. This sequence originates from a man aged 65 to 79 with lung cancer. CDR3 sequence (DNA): TGTGCCACCAGCTTCCCCGGGGGGGAGAAATCCAAAAACATTCAGTACTTC. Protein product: CATSFPGGEKSKNIQYF. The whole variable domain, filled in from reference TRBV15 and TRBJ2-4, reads DAMVIQNPRYQVTQFGKPVTLSCSQTLNHNVMYWYQQKSSQAPKLLFHYYDKDFNNEADTPDNFQSRRPNTSFCFLDIRSPGLGDTAMYLCATSFPGGEKSKNIQYFGAGTRLSVL.